One and the same sample provided the 17 T cell receptor beta chains below, sequenced in a study of blood T cells in healthy people across ages. A second PCR, run for 7 to 11 cycles, used a sample-barcoded 5' primer plus a J-beta primer mix. One entry per CDR3 protein results from TCRdb running MiXCR on the 5' RACE reads. The sample consists of approximately 900,000 distinct CDR3 sequences, roughly 52% of them appearing once. The sequenced sample consisted of blood. Receptors originate from a man under 40 in good health.

This clonotype was detected only a few times. This rearrangement joins TRBV6-6 to TRBJ2-5, with 7 bases matching TRBD2. The length of the CDR3 is 14 residues. The J segment lost 3 bases and the V segment lost 0 bases, leaving 1 base of the junction unmatched. From germline, CDR1 is MNHNY and CDR2 SVGAGI (reference sequence). The CDR3 sequence is CASSYSAGEETQYF. Written as DNA, the CDR3 is TGTGCCAGCAGTTACTCCGCGGGGGAAGAGACCCAGTACTTC.

The chain is built from TRBV19 and TRBJ1-5; the D gene is possibly TRBD1 (5 bases). The CDR3 has 15 amino acids. The germline V gene encodes CDR1 LNHDA and CDR2 SQIVND (reference sequence). Trimming pared 6 bases from V and 4 bases from J, leaving 16 bases between. For the CDR3, the DNA is TGTGCCAGTAGCGGGCGGGACTACCTGAATCAGCCCCAGCATTTT. This gives the protein CASSGRDYLNQPQHF.

This clonotype was counted a single time. The chain couples TRBV20-1 to TRBJ1-5, with D unclear. Germline values: CDR1 DFQATT, CDR2 SNEGSKA (reference sequence). V lost 4 bases and J 2 bases, leaving 15 bases between the germline ends. This CDR3 is built from 15 residues. The CDR3 reads CSATTPNQGNQPQHF. The CDR3 bases are TGCAGTGCTACGACACCAAACCAGGGCAATCAGCCCCAGCATTTT.

The chain combines TRBV27 with TRBJ2-7; TRBD2 matches at 14 bases. The CDR3 length is 16 residues. Germline-derived CDR1 and CDR2 are MNHEY and SMNVEV (reference sequence). After removal of 1 base from V and 7 bases from J, the junction contained 6 bases not matched to a gene. This chain's CDR3 is CASSLLTSGRVNEQYF. The CDR3 DNA reads as TGTGCCAGCAGTTTATTGACTAGCGGGAGGGTCAATGAGCAGTACTTC.

This chain uses TRBV4-2 with TRBJ2-7; D remains ambiguous. The end of the DNA fits TRBJ2-5 better, so the J call may be wrong. The CDR3 has 13 residues. Germline assignment: CDR1 LGHNA and CDR2 YNFKEQ. For the CDR3, the DNA is TGTGCCAGCAGCCAAAACACACTTGAGACCCAGTACTTC. This translates into CASSQNTLETQYF.

This clonotype was recorded only once. The chain joins TRBV20-1 to TRBJ1-6; D uncertain. The germline V gene encodes CDR1 DFQATT and CDR2 SNEGSKA (reference sequence). V was cut by 6 bases and J by 14 bases, with 11 bases left in between. This CDR3 is built from 10 residues. CDR3 nucleotides: TGCAGTGCAGGGATTAAGGCCCTCCACTTT. Encoded protein: CSAGIKALHF.

This chain links TRBV4-3 with TRBJ1-1, with D tentatively TRBD1 (5 bases). CDR1 and CDR2 from the germline V gene are LGHNA and YSLEER. The ends were cut back, 7 bases at V and 11 bases at J, with 17 bases in the middle. There are 12 residues in the CDR3. CDR3 sequence: CASKEEGPRAFF. DNA of the CDR3: TGCGCCAGCAAGGAGGAGGGACCTCGGGCTTTCTTT.

The J gene is TRBJ2-1, the V gene TRBV12-3 or TRBV12-4, with D tentatively TRBD1 (5 bases). V lost 3 bases and J 3 bases, leaving 12 bases between the germline ends. The CDR3 loop spans 15 amino acids. The CDR3 sequence: CASSFPDRVYNEQFF. CDR3 DNA: TGTGCCAGCAGTTTCCCCGACAGAGTCTACAATGAGCAGTTCTTC.

This clonotype occurred many times. V gene TRBV2 combines with J gene TRBJ2-1; 11 positions match TRBD2. This CDR3 region has 15 residues. With 7 bases clipped from V and 7 bases from J, the junction kept 9 bases outside the gene matches. Germline V gene lookup returns CDR1 SNHLY and CDR2 FYNNEI. In DNA form, the CDR3 reads TGTGCCAGCACTCCCCTAGCGGGGGGCCGAAATGAGCAGTTCTTC. Protein: CASTPLAGGRNEQFF.

This clonotype was counted between two and nine times. The chain uses TRBV3-1 and TRBJ2-5; 9 bases align to TRBD2. The DNA end favors TRBJ2-7, so the J call may be wrong. In germline, CDR1 is LGHDT, CDR2 YNNKEL (reference sequence). The CDR3 spans 15 residues. CDR3 protein: CASSQGGGANYEQYF. CDR3 DNA: TGTGCCAGCAGCCAAGGCGGGGGGGCCAACTACGAGCAGTACTTC.

J is TRBJ2-1 and V is TRBV27; D possibly corresponds to TRBD1 (6 bases). This CDR3 has 14 residues. Trimming shortened V by 5 bases and J by 9 bases, and 17 bases separated the two germline ends. Germline CDR1 is MNHEY and CDR2 is SMNVEV (reference sequence). CDR3 region: CASSLVEGVGEQFF. CDR3 coding DNA: TGTGCCAGCAGTCTGGTAGAGGGGGTCGGTGAGCAGTTCTTC.

This CDR3 reads CASSFVQGLLYEQYF. Here the CDR3 DNA reads TGTGCCAGCAGCTTCGTCCAGGGTCTCCTCTACGAGCAGTACTTC. This rearrangement joins TRBV7-9 to TRBJ2-7, with a possible D match to TRBD1 (5 bases). The CDR3 contains 15 residues. Germline assignment: CDR1 SEHNR and CDR2 FQNEAQ (reference sequence). Between the trimmed V and J ends, which lost 3 bases and 3 bases, there was a span of 15 bases.

The rearrangement links TRBV4-2 to TRBJ2-3; D is possibly TRBD1 (6 bases). The CDR3 runs to 17 residues. Germline V CDR1 and CDR2: LGHNA, YNFKEQ. The germline V and J ends were trimmed by 0 bases and 3 bases, with 16 bases remaining between them. The CDR3 sequence is CASSQDFRDQGTDTQYF. The CDR3 DNA is TGTGCCAGCAGCCAAGATTTTCGCGACCAGGGGACAGATACGCAGTATTTT.

J is TRBJ2-1 and V is TRBV20-1; possibly TRBD1 or TRBD2 for D (5 bases each). This CDR3 contains 14 residues. Trimming removed 4 bases from V and 7 bases from J, with 17 bases in between. The germline CDR1 and CDR2 sequences are DFQATT and SNEGSKA (reference sequence). The CDR3 region has the DNA TGCAGTGCTACACCGGGACCAGATCTAAATGAGCAGTTCTTC. It is translated as CSATPGPDLNEQFF.

The chain combines TRBV20-1 with TRBJ2-3; 9 bases map to TRBD2. Germline CDR1 reads DFQATT; CDR2 reads SNEGSKA (reference sequence). J lost 0 bases, V lost 0 bases, and 10 bases had no gene match. The CDR3 covers 18 residues. CDR3 amino acids: CSARDIRRSGGSTDTQYF. CDR3 bases: TGCAGTGCTAGAGATATCCGACGTAGCGGGGGAAGCACAGATACGCAGTATTTT.

The chain carries TRBV7-2 and TRBJ2-1; TRBD2 aligns across 9 bases. The V and J ends lost 5 bases and 6 bases, in that order; junction bases with no gene match: 5. CDR3 length equals 14 residues. Germline CDR1 and CDR2: SGHTA and FQGNSA. CDR3 protein: CASSPGLASNEQFF. CDR3 DNA: TGTGCCAGCAGCCCGGGACTAGCCTCCAATGAGCAGTTCTTC.

Comments on this clonotype: Germline and junction disagree at one end, which may indicate a read error. The chain carries TRBV6-5 and TRBJ2-7; 8 bases are shared with TRBD1. Germline loops: CDR1 MNHEY, CDR2 SVGAGI. The CDR3 is 14 residues long. CDR3 nucleotide sequence: TGTGCCGGCAGCCTGGGACAGGCCACCTACGAGCAGTACTTC. As protein: CAGSLGQATYEQYF.